This is a list of T cell receptor beta chains from one sample in a study of blood T cell repertoires in COVID-19. Using immunoSEQ multiplex PCR, the repertoire was profiled, and TCRdb retains in-frame clones only, with some absent. The repertoire includes roughly 200,000 clones, around 90% of them detected once, and roughly 21% sits in the top ten. The sequencing input was peripheral blood. The receptors come from a man in his sixties with active or convalescent COVID-19. The CDR3 runs from the conserved cysteine through the conserved F or W. D genes are given only for firm matches. Not all rows give a size; the values are once, few, many and, for expanded clones, a class.

size	V	J	D	CDR3	DNA
-	TRBV7-2	TRBJ2-3	TRBD2	CASSRTSGGLEYF	TGTGCCAGCAGCCGCACTAGCGGGGGCTTAGAGTATTTT
-	TRBV6-5	TRBJ1-2	TRBD1	CASSPGQGAVGYTF	TGTGCCAGCAGCCCGGGACAGGGGGCGGTTGGCTACACCTTC
-	TRBV19	TRBJ1-4	TRBD1	CASSMGQAYKKLFF	TGTGCCAGTAGTATGGGACAGGCCTATAAAAAACTGTTTTTT
-	TRBV3-1/TRBV3-2	TRBJ2-6	-	CASSQDPPPVRGANVLTF	TGTGCCAGCAGCCAAGATCCCCCCCCCGTGAGAGGGGCCAACGTCCTGACTTTC
-	TRBV5-4	TRBJ1-6	TRBD1	CASSLTGGFYSPLHF	TGTGCCAGCAGCTTAACAGGGGGCTTTTATTCACCCCTCCACTTT
-	TRBV2	TRBJ1-2	-	CASSENDAGAGSGYTF	TGTGCCAGCAGTGAAAATGATGCAGGTGCGGGTAGTGGCTACACCTTC
-	TRBV9	TRBJ2-3	-	CASSVVVEADTQYF	TGTGCCAGCAGCGTAGTTGTCGAGGCAGATACGCAGTATTTT
-	TRBV27	TRBJ1-1	-	CASSLWSTGRSNTEAFF	TGTGCCAGCAGTTTATGGTCGACAGGACGCTCCAACACTGAAGCTTTCTTT
-	TRBV2	TRBJ1-2	-	CASSGQQSYTF	TGTGCCAGCAGCGGACAGCAAAGCTACACCTTC
-	TRBV13	TRBJ2-1	-	CASSLGRVGGNEQFF	TGTGCCAGCAGCTTAGGCAGGGTAGGTGGGAATGAGCAGTTCTTC
-	TRBV7-3	TRBJ2-1	-	CASSPSRLNEQFF	TGTGCCAGCAGCCCAAGCCGATTAAATGAGCAGTTCTTC
-	TRBV19	TRBJ2-2	TRBD2	CASSILAGVNTGELFF	TGTGCCAGTAGTATCTTAGCGGGGGTGAACACCGGGGAGCTGTTTTTT
-	TRBV5-6	TRBJ2-3	-	CASSLAFSSTDTQYF	TGTGCCAGCAGCTTGGCCTTCTCGAGCACAGATACGCAGTATTTT
-	TRBV6-5	TRBJ1-1	-	CASSRWFGTEAFF	TGTGCCAGCAGTCGGTGGTTTGGCACTGAAGCTTTCTTT
-	TRBV10-3	TRBJ1-1	-	CAISESPGKVSDTEAFF	TGTGCCATCAGTGAGTCGCCAGGGAAGGTTTCGGACACTGAAGCTTTCTTT
-	TRBV7-8	TRBJ2-5	-	CASSLRSQETQYF	TGTGCCAGCAGCTTGAGGTCCCAAGAGACCCAGTACTTC
once	TRBV6-7	TRBJ2-3	-	CASSPQVGTDTQYF	TGTGCCAGCAGTCCACAGGTAGGCACAGATACGCAGTATTTT
-	TRBV7-9	TRBJ2-1	TRBD1	CASSLLETGDYNEQFF	TGTGCCAGCAGCTTACTGGAGACAGGGGACTACAATGAGCAGTTCTTC
-	TRBV7-9	TRBJ2-7	-	CASSLGTAYEQYF	TGTGCCAGCAGCTTGGGCACGGCCTACGAGCAGTACTTC
-	TRBV24-1	TRBJ2-3	TRBD1	CATSIGQGIDTQYF	TGTGCCACCAGTATCGGACAGGGGATAGATACGCAGTATTTT
-	TRBV19	TRBJ1-2	TRBD1	CASSPPEGGNGYTF	TGTGCCAGTAGTCCCCCGGAAGGGGGCAATGGCTACACCTTC
-	TRBV7-2	TRBJ2-7	TRBD1	CASSLSGGYEQYF	TGTGCCAGCAGCTTATCAGGGGGCTACGAGCAGTACTTC
-	TRBV7-2	TRBJ2-7	-	CASSPRGSGGTGQYF	TGTGCCAGCAGCCCCAGAGGAAGCGGGGGGACAGGGCAGTACTTC
-	TRBV7-2	TRBJ2-7	-	CASSFAPGDYEQYF	TGTGCCAGCAGCTTCGCGCCAGGGGACTACGAGCAGTACTTC
-	TRBV3-1/TRBV3-2	TRBJ2-2	-	CASRRVSDTGELFF	TGTGCCAGCAGGAGGGTATCGGACACCGGGGAGCTGTTTTTT
-	TRBV7-9	TRBJ2-3	-	CASSLGGGARGTDTQYF	TGTGCCAGCAGCTTAGGAGGTGGGGCAAGGGGCACAGATACGCAGTATTTT
-	TRBV18	TRBJ2-2	TRBD1	CASSPETGGTGELFF	TGTGCCAGCTCACCAGAAACAGGGGGCACCGGGGAGCTGTTTTTT
-	TRBV6-5	TRBJ1-4	-	CASRGRVANEKLFF	TGTGCCAGCAGAGGCAGGGTAGCTAATGAAAAACTGTTTTTT
-	TRBV4-1	TRBJ1-4	TRBD1	CASSQRPGQGVEKLFF	TGCGCCAGCAGCCAAAGGCCGGGACAGGGCGTTGAAAAACTGTTTTTT
-	TRBV9	TRBJ1-2	TRBD1	CASSRQGRGGYTF	TGTGCCAGCAGCCGACAGGGGCGGGGTGGCTACACCTTC
-	TRBV3-1/TRBV3-2	TRBJ2-7	TRBD1	CASSQVPGGGYEQYF	TGTGCCAGCAGCCAAGTTCCAGGGGGTGGCTACGAGCAGTACTTC
-	TRBV7-9	TRBJ2-5	TRBD2	CASSRTSGVQETQYF	TGTGCCAGCAGCCGGACTAGCGGGGTTCAAGAGACCCAGTACTTC
-	TRBV3-1/TRBV3-2	TRBJ1-1	-	CASLNRAYGTEAFF	TGTGCCAGCCTGAACAGGGCTTATGGCACTGAAGCTTTCTTT
-	TRBV24-1	TRBJ1-5	-	CATQLNSNQPQHF	TGTGCCACCCAGTTGAATAGCAATCAGCCCCAGCATTTT
-	TRBV11-2	TRBJ1-3	-	CASSARGGSGNTIYF	TGTGCCAGCAGCGCGAGGGGGGGCTCTGGAAACACCATATATTTT
-	TRBV6-2/TRBV6-3	TRBJ2-2	-	CASSYLFGSGNTGELFF	TGTGCCAGCAGTTACTTATTCGGTAGCGGAAACACCGGGGAGCTGTTTTTT
-	TRBV5-1	TRBJ1-2	TRBD1	CASSGGQSSYGYTF	TGCGCCAGCAGCGGGGGACAGTCGTCCTATGGCTACACCTTC
-	TRBV5-1	TRBJ1-2	TRBD1	CASSLPTGDGIYGYTF	TGCGCCAGCAGCTTACCGACAGGGGATGGCATCTATGGCTACACCTTC
-	TRBV2	TRBJ1-5	-	CASSGRAGGGQPQHF	TGTGCCAGCAGTGGAAGGGCAGGAGGTGGTCAGCCCCAGCATTTT
once	TRBV11-2	TRBJ1-2	TRBD1	CASSPLGDSYGYTF	TGTGCCAGCAGCCCACTGGGGGACAGCTATGGCTACACCTTC
few	TRBV2	TRBJ2-7	TRBD2	CASRLAGPYEQYF	TGTGCCAGTAGACTAGCGGGACCCTACGAGCAGTACTTC
-	TRBV5-5	TRBJ2-3	TRBD2	CASSSDRLAGGSTDTQYF	TGTGCCAGCAGCTCGGACAGACTAGCGGGGGGGTCAACAGATACGCAGTATTTT
-	TRBV5-1	TRBJ2-4	TRBD1	CASSSGTEGDIQYF	TGCGCCAGCAGCTCCGGGACAGAGGGTGACATTCAGTACTTC
-	TRBV5-4	TRBJ2-5	TRBD2	CASSLAGGIETQYF	TGTGCCAGCAGCTTAGCGGGGGGTATCGAGACCCAGTACTTC
-	TRBV5-1	TRBJ2-3	TRBD2	CASSFGSASGGAADTQYF	TGCGCCAGCAGCTTTGGGTCGGCTAGCGGGGGGGCCGCAGATACGCAGTATTTT
-	TRBV11-2	TRBJ2-3	TRBD2	CASSSRPGGANTDTQYF	TGTGCCAGCAGCTCCCGGCCGGGGGGGGCCAACACAGATACGCAGTATTTT
-	TRBV6-6	TRBJ1-3	-	CASSYSLSGNTIYF	TGTGCCAGCAGTTATTCCCTCTCTGGAAACACCATATATTTT
-	TRBV5-1	TRBJ2-7	TRBD1	CASSPPGTGSHEQYF	TGCGCCAGCAGCCCACCCGGGACAGGGTCCCACGAGCAGTACTTC
-	TRBV6-5	TRBJ2-7	-	CASSPVPKSSYEQYF	TGTGCCAGCAGTCCGGTTCCGAAGAGCTCCTACGAGCAGTACTTC
-	TRBV18	TRBJ2-2	-	CASSPPIVYKNTGELFF	TGTGCCAGCTCACCACCTATCGTTTATAAGAACACCGGGGAGCTGTTTTTT
-	TRBV6-2/TRBV6-3	TRBJ2-3	TRBD1	CASSFNPQQGGTDTQYF	TGTGCCAGCAGTTTCAACCCTCAACAGGGGGGCACAGATACGCAGTATTTT
-	TRBV5-1	TRBJ2-2	-	CASSFSGGLTGELFF	TGCGCCAGCAGCTTCTCCGGGGGACTCACCGGGGAGCTGTTTTTT
-	TRBV7-8	TRBJ2-5	TRBD1	CASSLEEGALGYF	TGTGCCAGCAGCTTAGAAGAGGGGGCCCTTGGGTACTTC
-	TRBV7-9	TRBJ1-5	TRBD1	CASSLGDLGGLQPQHF	TGTGCCAGCAGCTTAGGGGATTTAGGGGGCTTACAGCCCCAGCATTTT
-	TRBV7-9	TRBJ2-1	-	CASSPRDSSSYNEQFF	TGTGCCAGCAGCCCCCGGGACTCAAGCTCCTACAATGAGCAGTTCTTC